Here is one T cell receptor (beta chain) with its context. Its antigen is as yet unknown. The junction had 7 bases not matched to a gene; V was cut back by 4 bases and J by 2 bases. The length of the CDR3 is 16 residues. The germline V gene has CDR1 SGDLS and CDR2 YYNGEE. The study pooled second doses at about 4 or about 12 weeks. The data stem from a study of T cell responses to AZD1222 COVID-19 vaccine. Study outcomes and limitations: Possibly, clonal diversity was underestimated; donors were largely white British and included more females. There were vaccine-associated CD4 TCRs across spike, dominant at 160-218 and 743-854. Repertoires were obtained solely post-peak T cell response.

TCRdb's table, derived via immunoSEQ multiplex PCR, lists solely in-frame clones and lacks some. The sample lists 100,000 to 120,000 clones, approximately 92% occurring once. V is TRBV9 and J is TRBJ2-1; 9 bases fit TRBD2. The sequence came from an adult who received the AZD1222 COVID-19 vaccine. The sample was peripheral blood, taken 28 days after the second AZD1222 dose. CDR3 residues: CASSPHLAGTYNEQFF. The CDR3 bases are TGTGCCAGCAGCCCCCATCTAGCGGGGACCTACAATGAGCAGTTCTTC.